This T cell receptor beta chain is drawn from a study of blood T cell repertoires in COVID-19. About the research overall: From the United States, Italy and Spain came samples of acute and convalescent COVID-19. In each case, the material was cDNA or gDNA derived from T cells, B-cell-depleted T cells, or PBMCs.

Authors' processing steps: Amplification from reference gene primers served as the basis for estimated nucleated cell counts. TCRdb keeps only in-frame clones here, not all; method: immunoSEQ multiplex PCR. That table gives V, J and clone size, and the DNA gave D and trimming. There are 100,000 to 150,000 clones in the sample; about 88% occur only once, and roughly 15% lies in the top ten. Germline loops: CDR1 LNHDA, CDR2 SQIVND (reference sequence). V lost 6 bases, J lost 6 bases, and 24 bases lay in between. This CDR3 spans 16 amino acids. This clonotype originated in a woman older than 75 with acute or convalescent COVID-19. The source material was peripheral blood. The rearrangement uses TRBV19 and TRBJ2-7; a weak D match, TRBD1 (6 bases). DNA for the CDR3: TGTGCCAGTAGCCCGCCCGGGATGGGTACAGGGCGCGAGCAGTACTTC. This encodes CASSPPGMGTGREQYF. Supplemented by reference TRBV19 and TRBJ2-7, the full variable domain reads DGGITQSPKYLFRKEGQNVTLSCEQNLNHDAMYWYRQDPGQGLRLIYYSQIVNDFQKGDIAEGYSVSREKKESFPLTVTSAQKNPTAFYLCASSPPGMGTGREQYFGPGTRLTVT.